What follows are 18 T cell receptor beta chains derived from one specimen sequenced in a study of blood T cells in healthy people across ages. Sample-barcoded 5' priming and a J-beta primer mix drove a second PCR of 7 to 11 cycles. One entry per CDR3 protein results from TCRdb running MiXCR on the 5' RACE reads. The sample holds more than 900,000 distinct CDR3 sequences, around 27% seen once. These data are also associated with another study on T cells of mothers and their children.

Sequencing input: blood. The receptors originated from a girl aged 2-10 years in good health.

This clonotype was found a few times. The chain uses TRBV28 and TRBJ2-2, with D possibly TRBD2 on 6 matching bases. With 8 bases removed from V and 3 bases from J, the gap between germline ends came to 10 bases. Germline V CDR1 and CDR2: MDHEN, SYDVKM. The CDR3 has 13 residues. CDR3 sequence: CASGEVDTGELFF. The CDR3, as DNA: TGTGCCAGCGGGGAGGTGGACACCGGGGAGCTGTTTTTT.

The rearrangement links TRBV7-9 to TRBJ1-2; possibly TRBD1 for D (6 bases). Per the germline V gene, CDR1 is SEHNR and CDR2 is FQNEAQ (reference sequence). The V end was cut by 10 bases, the J end by 4 bases, with 13 bases between. The CDR3 is 12 amino acids. The CDR3 sequence is CATATGLYGYTF. The CDR3 DNA reads TGTGCCACCGCCACAGGGCTCTATGGCTACACCTTC.

This clonotype was observed a handful of times. The chain couples TRBV29-1 to TRBJ1-1; D is unresolved. The V and J ends lost 4 bases and 3 bases respectively, with 9 bases between them. CDR1 is SQVTM, CDR2 ANQGSEA, per germline. The CDR3 is 12 amino acids. The CDR3 is CSVGQVHTEAFF. DNA of the CDR3: TGCAGCGTTGGGCAAGTCCACACTGAAGCTTTCTTT. The whole variable domain, remainder taken from reference TRBV29-1 and TRBJ1-1, is SAVISQKPSRDICQRGTSLTIQCQVDSQVTMMFWYRQQPGQSLTLIATANQGSEATYESGFVIDKFPISRPNLTFSTLTVSNMSPEDSSIYLCSVGQVHTEAFFGQGTRLTVV.

The gene calls are TRBV4-3 and TRBJ2-4; the D gene is possibly TRBD1 (5 bases). In germline, CDR1 is LGHNA, CDR2 YSLEER. V was cut by 0 bases and J by 7 bases, with 13 bases left in between. This CDR3 contains 15 residues. CDR3 sequence (DNA): TGCGCCAGCAGCCAAGATGGGTCAGGGTTGAACATTCAGTACTTC. Translated: CASSQDGSGLNIQYF.

This clonotype was seen a handful of times. The chain uses TRBV20-1 and TRBJ1-2; TRBD1 matches at 9 bases. Germline CDR1 reads DFQATT; CDR2 reads SNEGSKA (reference sequence). J gave up 8 bases and V 3 bases, and 1 base lay outside the gene matches. The CDR3 sequence is 11 residues long. As DNA, the CDR3 is TGCAGTGCTAGGGGACAGGGAGGCTACACCTTC. Amino acids: CSARGQGGYTF.

This rearrangement joins TRBV15 to TRBJ2-3, with 12 nucleotides matching TRBD2. V was pared by 5 bases and J by 2 bases, with 5 bases of the junction left unmatched. The CDR3 sequence is 16 residues long. Germline CDR1 is LNHNV and CDR2 is YYDKDF (reference sequence). CDR3 DNA: TGTGCCACCAGCTCCGGACTAGCGGGGCTCACAGATACGCAGTATTTT. It encodes CATSSGLAGLTDTQYF.

This clonotype was picked up a small number of times. The V and J genes are TRBV20-1 and TRBJ2-5, with 11 positions matching TRBD2. Trimming removed 2 bases from V and 1 base from J; junction bases left unmatched: 9. CDR3 length: 17 residues. Germline loops: CDR1 DFQATT, CDR2 SNEGSKA (reference sequence). The CDR3 loop reads CSARRHGTSGPQETQYF. DNA for the CDR3: TGCAGTGCTAGACGACACGGGACTAGCGGCCCCCAAGAGACCCAGTACTTC.

The V and J genes are TRBV20-1 and TRBJ1-1; D remains ambiguous. Germline V gives CDR1 DFQATT, CDR2 SNEGSKA (reference sequence). Trimming removed 0 bases from V and 3 bases from J, with 14 bases in between. The CDR3 runs to 15 residues. CDR3 bases: TGCAGTGCTAGAGATTTTGGGGTTAGAGACACTGAAGCTTTCTTT. It translates to CSARDFGVRDTEAFF.

This clonotype was counted between two and nine times. V and J are TRBV7-3 and TRBJ2-5, with TRBD1 matching 10 bases. Germline V gene sequence: CDR1 SGHTA, CDR2 FQGTGA. After removal of 0 bases from V and 2 bases from J, the junction contained 6 bases not matched to a gene. This CDR3 is built from 17 residues. CDR3 in DNA: TGTGCCAGCAGCTTAACGGTGGGGACAGGGGCACAAGAGACCCAGTACTTC. Translated: CASSLTVGTGAQETQYF.

This chain links TRBV20-1 with TRBJ2-1; 7 bases align to TRBD2. The length of the CDR3 is 16 residues. The V gene's germline CDR1 is DFQATT and CDR2 SNEGSKA (reference sequence). J was trimmed by 4 bases and V by 7 bases; bases with no gene match: 16. The DNA of the CDR3 is TGCAGTGTAAGACTGCTCGCCAGCGGGGTTTACAATGAGCAGTTCTTC. Its translation is CSVRLLASGVYNEQFF.

This clonotype was seen a few times. This rearrangement joins TRBV2 to TRBJ2-5; D could derive from TRBD1 or TRBD2 (5 bases each). The CDR3 covers 14 residues. Germline CDR1 and CDR2: SNHLY and FYNNEI. V was pared by 5 bases and J by 1 base, with 11 bases between. CDR3 nucleotides: TGTGCCAGCAGTCTACGGGGCCCCCAAGAGACCCAGTACTTC. Amino acids: CASSLRGPQETQYF.

The gene calls are TRBV28 and TRBJ2-7, with D possibly being TRBD1 (7 bases). With the DNA end fitting TRBJ2-5 better, the J assignment may be wrong. CDR1 and CDR2 (germline): MDHEN, SYDVKM. The CDR3 consists of 15 residues. In DNA form, the CDR3 reads TGTGCCAGCAGTTTAGGTCAGGGGGGTTTGGAGACCCAGTACTTC. Translating it yields CASSLGQGGLETQYF.

The table lists this clonotype with many counts. The chain links TRBV3-1 to TRBJ2-5; TRBD2 might be the D (5 bases). CDR3 length: 15 residues. CDR1 and CDR2 (germline): LGHDT, YNNKEL (reference sequence). Trimming pared 0 bases from V and 0 bases from J, leaving 8 bases between. CDR3 region: CASSQEGRDQETQYF. CDR3 in DNA: TGTGCCAGCAGCCAAGAAGGGCGGGACCAAGAGACCCAGTACTTC.

In its sample, this clonotype was seen a few times. The J gene is TRBJ2-3, the V gene TRBV7-3, with a possible D match to TRBD1 (8 bases). The CDR3 runs to 16 residues. V lost 5 bases to trimming and J lost 0 bases, with 15 bases between them. Germline V gene sequence: CDR1 SGHTA, CDR2 FQGTGA. The CDR3 sequence: CASSLTGGGSTDTQYF. CDR3 bases: TGTGCCAGCAGCCTCACAGGGGGGGGAAGCACAGATACGCAGTATTTT.

The V gene is TRBV27, the J gene TRBJ2-1, with a weak D call TRBD1 (6 bases). Germline V CDR1 and CDR2: MNHEY, SMNVEV (reference sequence). The V gene lost 5 bases and the J gene lost 6 bases, with 14 bases spanning the gap. The CDR3 sequence is 14 residues long. The CDR3: CASSPVDRINEQFF. In nucleotides, the CDR3 is TGTGCCAGCAGTCCAGTGGACAGAATCAATGAGCAGTTCTTC.

The genes are TRBV29-1 and TRBJ2-7, with unresolved D. The germline V gene has CDR1 SQVTM and CDR2 ANQGSEA. The CDR3 totals 12 residues. V shed 6 bases and J shed 7 bases, with 16 bases lying between them. The CDR3 DNA is TGCAGCGTCGGCGGAGTGGGTTTGGAGCAGTACTTC. This codes for CSVGGVGLEQYF.

This clonotype was detected only a few times. The gene calls are TRBV6-1 and TRBJ2-1; 11 nucleotides align to TRBD2. The CDR3 is 17 residues long. Unmatched junction bases numbered 13, after V lost 3 bases and J lost 9 bases. The V gene's germline CDR1 is MNHNS and CDR2 SASEGT. The CDR3 DNA reads as TGTGCCAGCAGTGACCGTGATAGCGGGGGGGCCTTTGCTGAGCAGTTCTTC. Amino acid sequence: CASSDRDSGGAFAEQFF.

The rearrangement links TRBV20-1 to TRBJ2-1, with 7 bases aligning to TRBD2. This CDR3 contains 14 residues. In germline, CDR1 is DFQATT, CDR2 SNEGSKA (reference sequence). V dropped 3 bases and J dropped 4; count of bases not matched to a gene: 6. Written as DNA, the CDR3 is TGCAGTGCTAGGCGGGAGCTACTTTACAATGAGCAGTTCTTC. Its translation: CSARRELLYNEQFF.